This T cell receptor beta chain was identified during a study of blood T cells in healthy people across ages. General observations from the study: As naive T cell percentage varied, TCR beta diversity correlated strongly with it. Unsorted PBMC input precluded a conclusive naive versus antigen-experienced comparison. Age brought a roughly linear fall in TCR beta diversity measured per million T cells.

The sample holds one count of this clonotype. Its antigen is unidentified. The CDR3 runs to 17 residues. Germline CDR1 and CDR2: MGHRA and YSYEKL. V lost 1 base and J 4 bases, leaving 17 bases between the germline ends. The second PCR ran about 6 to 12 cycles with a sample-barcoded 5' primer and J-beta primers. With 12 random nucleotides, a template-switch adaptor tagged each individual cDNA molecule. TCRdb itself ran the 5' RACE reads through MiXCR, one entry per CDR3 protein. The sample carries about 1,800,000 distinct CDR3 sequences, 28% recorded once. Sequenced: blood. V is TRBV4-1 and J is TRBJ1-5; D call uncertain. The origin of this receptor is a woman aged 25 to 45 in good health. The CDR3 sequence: CASSQVWTTRGNQPQHF. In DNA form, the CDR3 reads TGCGCCAGCAGCCAAGTTTGGACCACGAGAGGGAATCAGCCCCAGCATTTT.